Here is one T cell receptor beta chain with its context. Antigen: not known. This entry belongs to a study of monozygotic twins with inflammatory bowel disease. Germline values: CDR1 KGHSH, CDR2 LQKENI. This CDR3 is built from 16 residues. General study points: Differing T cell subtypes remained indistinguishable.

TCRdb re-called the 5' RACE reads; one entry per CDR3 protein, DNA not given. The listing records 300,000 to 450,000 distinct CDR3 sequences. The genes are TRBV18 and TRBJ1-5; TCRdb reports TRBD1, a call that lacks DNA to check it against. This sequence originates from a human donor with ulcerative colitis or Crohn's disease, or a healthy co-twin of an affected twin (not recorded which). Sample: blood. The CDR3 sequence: CASSPSTGINNQPQHF.